This is a list of T cell receptor beta chains from one sample in a study of blood T cells in healthy people across ages. One entry per CDR3 protein results from TCRdb running MiXCR on the 5' RACE reads. Of more than 900,000 distinct CDR3 sequences in the sample, approximately 25% were seen once. These data were also filed under a second study, of T cells of mothers and their children.

Source material: blood. Receptor source: a girl aged 2-9 years in good health. The conserved cysteine and the conserved F or W are not part of the CDR3 here. Size is omitted from some rows. Given values are once, few, many or a class for expanded clones.

V	J	size	CDR3
TRBV28	TRBJ2-1	NA	ASYGQGSYNEQF
TRBV29-1	TRBJ1-5	few	SVEGGH
TRBV24-1	TRBJ2-2	NA	ATSGRGNGELF
TRBV7-3	TRBJ2-1	NA	ASSLKQGGHEQF
TRBV2	TRBJ2-1	NA	ASSEGPPGSMNEQF
TRBV5-1	TRBJ2-5	NA	ASSPSFGLWSKETQY
TRBV27	TRBJ1-6	NA	ASSLSGGSPFH
TRBV6-2/TRBV6-3	TRBJ2-1	NA	ASSYLSGAHNEQF
TRBV7-3	TRBJ2-1	few	ASSFIASGANEQF
TRBV7-3	TRBJ2-5	NA	ASSFSGLAGETQY
TRBV29-1	TRBJ1-1	NA	SVEVRGARVEAF
TRBV27	TRBJ2-5	NA	ASSPRLAGTEETQY
TRBV5-1	TRBJ2-5	few	ACSFGMETQY
TRBV20-1	TRBJ2-2	NA	SAREGAGELF